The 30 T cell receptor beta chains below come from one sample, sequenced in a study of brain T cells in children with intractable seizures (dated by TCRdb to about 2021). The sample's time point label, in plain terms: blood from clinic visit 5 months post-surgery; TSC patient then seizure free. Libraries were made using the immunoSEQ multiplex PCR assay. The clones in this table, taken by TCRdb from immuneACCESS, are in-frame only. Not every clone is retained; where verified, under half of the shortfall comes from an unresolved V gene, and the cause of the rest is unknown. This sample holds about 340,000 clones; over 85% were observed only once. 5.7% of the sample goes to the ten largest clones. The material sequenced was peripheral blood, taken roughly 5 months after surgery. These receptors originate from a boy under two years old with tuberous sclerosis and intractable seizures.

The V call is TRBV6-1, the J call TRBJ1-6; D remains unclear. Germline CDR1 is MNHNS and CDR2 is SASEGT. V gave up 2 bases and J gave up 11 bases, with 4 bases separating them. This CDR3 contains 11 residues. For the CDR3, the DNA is TGTGCCAGCAGTGAATTGGCACCCCTCCACTTT. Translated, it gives CASSELAPLHF.

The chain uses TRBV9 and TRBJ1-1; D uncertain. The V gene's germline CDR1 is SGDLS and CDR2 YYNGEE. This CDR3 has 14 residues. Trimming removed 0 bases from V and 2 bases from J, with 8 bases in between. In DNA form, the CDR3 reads TGTGCCAGCAGCGTAGATGCAGGAAACACTGAAGCTTTCTTT. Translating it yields CASSVDAGNTEAFF.

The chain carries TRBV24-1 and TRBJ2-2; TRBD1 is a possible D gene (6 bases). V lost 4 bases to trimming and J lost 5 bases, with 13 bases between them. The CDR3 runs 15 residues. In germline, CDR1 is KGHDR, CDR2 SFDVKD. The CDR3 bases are TGTGCCACCAGTGAATCAGGGGAAGGGACCGGGGAGCTGTTTTTT. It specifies CATSESGEGTGELFF.

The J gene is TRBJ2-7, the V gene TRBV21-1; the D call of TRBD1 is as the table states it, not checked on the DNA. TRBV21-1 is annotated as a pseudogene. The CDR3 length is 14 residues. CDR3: CARPPGQWGHEQYF. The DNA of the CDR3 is TGTGCCAGGCCCCCGGGACAGTGGGGCCACGAGCAGTACTTC.

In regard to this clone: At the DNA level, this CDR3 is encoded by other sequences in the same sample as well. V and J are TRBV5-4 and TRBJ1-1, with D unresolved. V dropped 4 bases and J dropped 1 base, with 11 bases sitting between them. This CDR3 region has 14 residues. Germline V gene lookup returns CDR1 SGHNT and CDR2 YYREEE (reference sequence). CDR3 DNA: TGTGCCAGCAGCCTGGGGTCCCGGAACACTGAAGCTTTCTTT. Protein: CASSLGSRNTEAFF.

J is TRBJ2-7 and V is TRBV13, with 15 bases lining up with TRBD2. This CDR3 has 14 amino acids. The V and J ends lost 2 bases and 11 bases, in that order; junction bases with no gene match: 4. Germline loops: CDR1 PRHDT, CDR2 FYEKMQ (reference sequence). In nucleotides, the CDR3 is TGTGCCAGCAGCTTAAAAGGACTAGCGGGAGGGGAGTACTTC. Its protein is CASSLKGLAGGEYF.

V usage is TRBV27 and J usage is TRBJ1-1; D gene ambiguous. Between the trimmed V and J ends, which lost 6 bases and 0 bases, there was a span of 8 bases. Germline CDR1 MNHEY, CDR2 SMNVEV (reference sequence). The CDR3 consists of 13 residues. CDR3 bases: TGTGCCAGCAGCTGGAGGGTGAACACTGAAGCTTTCTTT. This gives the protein CASSWRVNTEAFF.

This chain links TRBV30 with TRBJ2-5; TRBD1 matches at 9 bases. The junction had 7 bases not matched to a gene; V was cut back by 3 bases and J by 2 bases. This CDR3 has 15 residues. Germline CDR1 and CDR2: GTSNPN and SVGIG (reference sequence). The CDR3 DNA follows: TGTGCCTGGAGCCCGGGACAGGGTAATCAAGAGACCCAGTACTTC. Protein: CAWSPGQGNQETQYF.

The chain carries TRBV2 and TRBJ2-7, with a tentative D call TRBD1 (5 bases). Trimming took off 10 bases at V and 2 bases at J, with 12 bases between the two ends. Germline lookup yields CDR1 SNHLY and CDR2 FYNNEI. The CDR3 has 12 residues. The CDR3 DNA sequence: TGTGCCACTGCAGGGCGCGCCTACGAGCAGTACTTC. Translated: CATAGRAYEQYF.

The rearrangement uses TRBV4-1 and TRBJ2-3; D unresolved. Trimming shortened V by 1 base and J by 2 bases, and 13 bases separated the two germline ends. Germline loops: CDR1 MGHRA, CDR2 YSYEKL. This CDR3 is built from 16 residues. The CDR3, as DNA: TGCGCCAGCAGCCAAGTCGGGCCCCTATCCACAGATACGCAGTATTTT. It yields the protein CASSQVGPLSTDTQYF.

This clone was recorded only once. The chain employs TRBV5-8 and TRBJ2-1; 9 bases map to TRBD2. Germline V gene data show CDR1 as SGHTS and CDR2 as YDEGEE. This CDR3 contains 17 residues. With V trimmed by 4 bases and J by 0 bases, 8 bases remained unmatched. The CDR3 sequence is CASSLSGSRLSYNEQFF. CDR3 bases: TGTGCCAGCAGCCTTAGCGGGAGCCGCCTCTCCTACAATGAGCAGTTCTTC.

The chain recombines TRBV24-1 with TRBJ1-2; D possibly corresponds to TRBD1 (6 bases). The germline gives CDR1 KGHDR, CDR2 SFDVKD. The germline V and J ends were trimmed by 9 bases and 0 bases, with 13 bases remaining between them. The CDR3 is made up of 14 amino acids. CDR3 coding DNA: TGTGCCACCCTGGACAGCAACTCTAACTATGGCTACACCTTC. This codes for CATLDSNSNYGYTF.

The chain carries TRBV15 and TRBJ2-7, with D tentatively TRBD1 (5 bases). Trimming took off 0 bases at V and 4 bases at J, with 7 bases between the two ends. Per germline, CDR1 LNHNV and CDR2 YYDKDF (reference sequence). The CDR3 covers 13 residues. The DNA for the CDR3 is TGTGCCACCAGCAGAGATCAGGGTTACGAGCAGTACTTC. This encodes CATSRDQGYEQYF.

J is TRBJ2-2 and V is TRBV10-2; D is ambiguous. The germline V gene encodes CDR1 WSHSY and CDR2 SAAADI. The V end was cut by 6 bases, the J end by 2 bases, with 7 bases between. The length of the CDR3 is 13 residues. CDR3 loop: CASSGPNTGELFF. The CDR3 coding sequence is TGCGCCAGCAGCGGACCTAACACCGGGGAGCTGTTTTTT.

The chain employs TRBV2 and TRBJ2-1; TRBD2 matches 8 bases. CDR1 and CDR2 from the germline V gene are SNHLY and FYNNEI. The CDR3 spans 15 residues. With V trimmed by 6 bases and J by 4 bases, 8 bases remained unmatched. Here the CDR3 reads CASSDSGSQYNEQFF. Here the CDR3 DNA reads TGTGCCAGCAGCGACAGCGGGAGCCAGTACAATGAGCAGTTCTTC.

CDR3 bases: TGTGCCAGCACCGCAAACACCGGGGAGCTGTTTTTT. Protein product: CASTANTGELFF. The rearrangement joins TRBV6-6 to TRBJ2-2; the D is unclear. The length of the CDR3 is 12 residues. The V end lost 7 bases, the J end lost 2 bases, and 5 bases lay between the germline ends. The germline V gene has CDR1 MNHNY and CDR2 SVGAGI (reference sequence).

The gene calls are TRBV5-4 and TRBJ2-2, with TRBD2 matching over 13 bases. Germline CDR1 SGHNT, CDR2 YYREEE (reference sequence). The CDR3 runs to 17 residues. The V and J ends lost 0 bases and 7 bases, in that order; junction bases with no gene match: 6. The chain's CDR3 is CASSLGTSGGLGGELFF. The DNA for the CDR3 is TGTGCCAGCAGCTTGGGGACTAGCGGGGGTCTGGGCGGGGAGCTGTTTTTT.

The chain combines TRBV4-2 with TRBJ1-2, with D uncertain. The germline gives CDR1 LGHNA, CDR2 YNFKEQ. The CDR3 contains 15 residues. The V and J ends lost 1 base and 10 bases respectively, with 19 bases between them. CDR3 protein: CASSQGVGRPGDYTF. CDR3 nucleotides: TGTGCCAGCAGCCAAGGAGTCGGGCGGCCGGGTGACTACACCTTC.

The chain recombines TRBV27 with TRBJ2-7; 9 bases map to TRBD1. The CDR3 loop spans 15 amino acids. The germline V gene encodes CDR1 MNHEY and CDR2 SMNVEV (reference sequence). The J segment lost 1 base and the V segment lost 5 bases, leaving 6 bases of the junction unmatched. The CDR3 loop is CASSPTGGLSYEQYF. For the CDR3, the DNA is TGTGCCAGCAGTCCAACAGGGGGCCTTTCCTACGAGCAGTACTTC.

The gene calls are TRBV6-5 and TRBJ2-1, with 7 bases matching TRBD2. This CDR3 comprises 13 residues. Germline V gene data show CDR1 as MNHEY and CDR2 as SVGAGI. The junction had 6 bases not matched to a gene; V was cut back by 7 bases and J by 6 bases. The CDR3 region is CASKFGGGNEQFF. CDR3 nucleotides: TGTGCCAGCAAGTTTGGGGGGGGCAATGAGCAGTTCTTC.

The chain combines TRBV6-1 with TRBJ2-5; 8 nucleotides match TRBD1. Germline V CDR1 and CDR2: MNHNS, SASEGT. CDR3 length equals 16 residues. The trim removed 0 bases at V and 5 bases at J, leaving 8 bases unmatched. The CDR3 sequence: CASSEARGDRSETQYF. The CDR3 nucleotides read TGTGCCAGCAGTGAAGCTAGAGGGGACAGGTCTGAGACCCAGTACTTC.

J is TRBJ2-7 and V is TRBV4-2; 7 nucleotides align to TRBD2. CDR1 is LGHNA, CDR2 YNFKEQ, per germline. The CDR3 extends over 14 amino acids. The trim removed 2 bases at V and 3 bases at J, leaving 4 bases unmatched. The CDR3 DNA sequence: TGTGCCAGCAGCCAAACCGGGACTAACTACGAGCAGTACTTC. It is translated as CASSQTGTNYEQYF.

CDR3 nucleotides: TGTGCCAGCAGTTGGGACCTTGGCTCCTACGAGCAGTACTTC. Its protein product is CASSWDLGSYEQYF. The chain combines TRBV27 with TRBJ2-7, with D possibly called TRBD1 or TRBD2 (5 bases each). Germline CDR1 and CDR2: MNHEY and SMNVEV (reference sequence). V gave up 4 bases and J gave up 0 bases, with 10 bases separating them. The CDR3 length is 14 residues.

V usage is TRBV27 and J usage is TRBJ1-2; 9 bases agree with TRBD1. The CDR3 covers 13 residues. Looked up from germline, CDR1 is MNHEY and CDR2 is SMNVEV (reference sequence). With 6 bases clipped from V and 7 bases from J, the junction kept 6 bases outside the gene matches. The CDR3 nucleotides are TGTGCCAGCAGGATTGGGACAGGGAGTGGCTACACCTTC. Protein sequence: CASRIGTGSGYTF.

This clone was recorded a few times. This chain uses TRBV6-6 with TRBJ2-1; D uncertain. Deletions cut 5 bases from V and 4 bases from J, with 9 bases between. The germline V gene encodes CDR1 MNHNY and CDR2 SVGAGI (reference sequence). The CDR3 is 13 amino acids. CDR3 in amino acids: CASSVQIYNEQFF. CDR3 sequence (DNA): TGTGCCAGCAGTGTACAGATTTACAATGAGCAGTTCTTC.

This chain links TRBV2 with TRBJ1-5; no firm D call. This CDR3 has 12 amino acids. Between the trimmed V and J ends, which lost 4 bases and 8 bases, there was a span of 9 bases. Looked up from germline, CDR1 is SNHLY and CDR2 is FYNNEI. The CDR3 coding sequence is TGTGCCAGCAGTGGGCACCGGGAGCCCCAGCATTTT. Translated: CASSGHREPQHF. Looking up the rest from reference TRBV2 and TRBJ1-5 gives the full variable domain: EPEVTQTPSHQVTQMGQEVILRCVPISNHLYFYWYRQILGQKVEFLVSFYNNEISEKSEIFDDQFSVERPDGSNFTLKIRSTKLEDSAMYFCASSGHREPQHFGDGTRLSIL.

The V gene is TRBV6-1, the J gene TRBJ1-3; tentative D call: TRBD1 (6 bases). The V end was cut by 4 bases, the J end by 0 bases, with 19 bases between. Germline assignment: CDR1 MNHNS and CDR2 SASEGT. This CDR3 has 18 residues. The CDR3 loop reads CASSAAGAAVISGNTIYF. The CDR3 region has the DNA TGTGCCAGCAGTGCTGCAGGGGCAGCTGTTATCTCTGGAAACACCATATATTTT.

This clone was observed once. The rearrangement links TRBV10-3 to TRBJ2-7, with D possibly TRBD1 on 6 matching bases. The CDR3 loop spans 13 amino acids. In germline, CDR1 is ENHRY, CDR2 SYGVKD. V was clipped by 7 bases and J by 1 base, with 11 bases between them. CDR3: CAIKTGTSYEQYF. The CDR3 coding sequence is TGTGCCATCAAGACAGGAACGTCCTACGAGCAGTACTTC.

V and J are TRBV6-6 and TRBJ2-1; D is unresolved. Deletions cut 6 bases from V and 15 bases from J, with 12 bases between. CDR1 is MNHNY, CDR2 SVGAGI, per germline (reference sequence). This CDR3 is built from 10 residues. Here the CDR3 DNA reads TGTGCCAGCAGCCACGGGCAGGTGTTCTTC. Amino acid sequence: CASSHGQVFF.

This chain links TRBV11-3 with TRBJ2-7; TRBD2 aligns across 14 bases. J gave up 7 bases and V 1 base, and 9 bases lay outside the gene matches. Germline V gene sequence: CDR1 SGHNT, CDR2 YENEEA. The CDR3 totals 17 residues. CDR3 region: CASSLAKGLAGAGEQYF. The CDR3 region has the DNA TGTGCCAGCAGCTTAGCCAAGGGACTAGCGGGAGCTGGGGAGCAGTACTTC. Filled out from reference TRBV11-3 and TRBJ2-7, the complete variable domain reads EAGVVQSPRYKIIEKKQPVAFWCNPISGHNTLYWYLQNLGQGPELLIRYENEEAVDDSQLPKDRFSAERLKGVDSTLKIQPAELGDSAVYLCASSLAKGLAGAGEQYFGPGTRLTVT.